This TCR beta chain appears in the sequencing data of a study of blood T cell repertoires in COVID-19. Produced via immunoSEQ multiplex PCR; TCRdb's table is partial and in-frame only. The sample includes about 39,000 clones, around four fifths seen only once; the top ten take more than 14%. This CDR3 region has 16 residues. Germline V gene data show CDR1 as SGHAT and CDR2 as FQNNGV. Deletions cut 1 base from V and 3 bases from J, with 13 bases between. This clonotype was obtained from a middle-aged man with active or convalescent COVID-19. The sequencing sample was made of peripheral blood. The rearrangement links TRBV11-2 to TRBJ1-5, with a tentative D call TRBD1 (5 bases). CDR3 sequence: CASSLGGQGDNQPQHF. DNA of the CDR3: TGTGCCAGCAGCTTAGGTGGGCAGGGTGACAATCAGCCCCAGCATTTT.